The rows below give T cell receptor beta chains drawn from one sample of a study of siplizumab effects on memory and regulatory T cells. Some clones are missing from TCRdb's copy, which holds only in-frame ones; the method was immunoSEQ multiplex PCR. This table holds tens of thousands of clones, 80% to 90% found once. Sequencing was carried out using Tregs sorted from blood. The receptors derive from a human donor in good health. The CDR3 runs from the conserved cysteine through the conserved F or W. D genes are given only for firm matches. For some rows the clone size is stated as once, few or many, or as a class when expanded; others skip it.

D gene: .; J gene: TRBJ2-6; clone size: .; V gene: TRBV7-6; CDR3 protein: CASSLGGAPGANVLTF; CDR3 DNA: TGTGCCAGCAGCTTAGGAGGGGCCCCTGGGGCCAACGTCCTGACTTTC
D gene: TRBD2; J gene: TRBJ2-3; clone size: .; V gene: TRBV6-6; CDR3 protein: CASSRGGGTDTQYF; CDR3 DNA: TGTGCCAGTTCACGGGGAGGGGGCACAGATACGCAGTATTTT
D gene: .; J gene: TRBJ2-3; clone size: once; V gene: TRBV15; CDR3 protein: CATSREGADTQYF; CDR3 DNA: TGTGCCACCAGCAGAGAGGGCGCAGATACGCAGTATTTT
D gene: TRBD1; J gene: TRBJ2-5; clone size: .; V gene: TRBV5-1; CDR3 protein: CASSLATGTGQETQYF; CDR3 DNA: TGCGCCAGCAGCTTGGCCACCGGGACAGGACAAGAGACCCAGTACTTC
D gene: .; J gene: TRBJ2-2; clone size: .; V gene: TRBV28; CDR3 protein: CASSSRVGELFF; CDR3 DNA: TGTGCCAGCAGTTCCCGTGTGGGGGAGCTGTTTTTT
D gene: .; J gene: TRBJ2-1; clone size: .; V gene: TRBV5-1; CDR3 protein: CASMGGRNEQFF; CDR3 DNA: TGCGCCAGCATGGGGGGACGGAATGAGCAGTTCTTC
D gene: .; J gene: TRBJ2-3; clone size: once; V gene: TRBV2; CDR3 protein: CASSRTQSTDTQYF; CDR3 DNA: TGTGCCAGCAGCCGGACCCAGAGCACAGATACGCAGTATTTT
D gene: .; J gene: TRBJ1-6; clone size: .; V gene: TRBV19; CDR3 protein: CASKADTISYNSPLHF; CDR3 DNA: TGTGCCAGTAAAGCGGACACTATCTCCTATAATTCACCCCTCCACTTT
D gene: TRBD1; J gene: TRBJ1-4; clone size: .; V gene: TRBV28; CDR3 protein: CASKTQGFEKLFF; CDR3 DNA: TGTGCCAGCAAAACACAGGGGTTTGAAAAACTGTTTTTT
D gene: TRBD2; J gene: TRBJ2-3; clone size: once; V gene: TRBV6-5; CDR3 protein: CASSYHGGGTDTQYF; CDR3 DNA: TGTGCCAGCAGTTACCACGGGGGGGGCACAGATACGCAGTATTTT
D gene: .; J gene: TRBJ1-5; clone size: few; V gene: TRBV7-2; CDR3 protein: CASSSFTGSNQPQHF; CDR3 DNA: TGTGCCAGCAGCAGTTTTACGGGCAGCAATCAGCCCCAGCATTTT
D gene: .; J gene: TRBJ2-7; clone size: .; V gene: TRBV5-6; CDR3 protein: CASSHRRVYEQYF; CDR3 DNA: TGTGCCAGCAGCCACCGACGGGTCTACGAGCAGTACTTC
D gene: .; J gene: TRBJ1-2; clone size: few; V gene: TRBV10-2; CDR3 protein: CASSDRGSNYGYTF; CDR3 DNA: TGCGCCAGCAGTGATAGGGGTTCTAACTATGGCTACACCTTC
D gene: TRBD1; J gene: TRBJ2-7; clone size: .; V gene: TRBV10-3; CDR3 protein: CAISESPGQGMYEQYF; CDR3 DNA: TGTGCCATCAGTGAGTCGCCGGGACAGGGGATGTACGAGCAGTACTTC
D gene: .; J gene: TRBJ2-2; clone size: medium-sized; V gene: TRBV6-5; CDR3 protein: CASSVRTLTGELFF; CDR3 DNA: TGTGCCAGCAGTGTTAGGACGCTCACCGGGGAGCTGTTTTTT
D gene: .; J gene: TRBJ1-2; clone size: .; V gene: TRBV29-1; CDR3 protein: CSVGGFYRDAGGGYTF; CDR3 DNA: TGCAGCGTTGGGGGTTTTTACAGGGATGCAGGAGGTGGCTACACCTTC
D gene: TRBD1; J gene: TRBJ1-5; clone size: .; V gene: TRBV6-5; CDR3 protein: CASSYGTDSNQPQHF; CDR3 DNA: TGTGCCAGCAGTTACGGGACAGATAGCAATCAGCCCCAGCATTTT
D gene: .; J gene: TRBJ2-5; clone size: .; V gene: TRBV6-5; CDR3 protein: CASSYGETQYF; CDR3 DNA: TGTGCCAGCAGTTACGGGGAGACCCAGTACTTC